This T cell receptor (beta chain) was retrieved from a study of T cells after yellow fever vaccination (dated by TCRdb to the late 2010s). Background on the whole study: The SMART-Seq v4 Ultra Low Input RNA kit was used to prepare libraries from fractions with low cell numbers. To follow T-cell clones before and after both primary and booster YFV17D yellow fever vaccination, bulk TCR alpha and beta repertoires underwent longitudinal sequencing. Two healthy male donors made up the cohort, one aged 18 to 30 years and the other aged 30 to 40 years. Blood samples were taken at several timepoints before and after primary and secondary immunization, and bulk PBMC replicates and cell subsets were isolated. General study outcomes and caveats: A small fraction of clonotypes showed up in both the CD4 and CD8 compartments, probably as a result of convergent recombination. After the booster, most clones that had expanded after primary vaccination were detected again (nearly 98% of CD4 and 70% to 90% of CD8), suggesting broad maintenance of memory. Because abundant contaminating clonotypes from the bulk population could be contained in FACS-sorted repertoires, computational filtering was required. The study included only two donors, which limits how far the findings can be generalized. The secondary T-cell response was found to be weaker but faster than the primary response, with a peak reached on day 5 rather than on day 15.

Concerning this clonotype: The sample holds no much larger clone one base away, and base qualities are not on file.

TCR cDNA was synthesized by 5'RACE template switching, through which a universal primer site and unique molecular identifiers were introduced. cDNA synthesis was primed from both the TCR alpha and TCR beta constant segments. Libraries were amplified in two PCR steps, with sample barcodes and sequencing adapters added in the second step. Sequencing of the libraries was done on either Illumina HiSeq 2500 (2x100 bp) or NovaSeq (2x150 bp). The paper's data handling went like this. Reads were demultiplexed and collapsed into UMI consensus sequences with MIGEC, and V(D)J alignment was performed with MiXCR. Vaccine-responding clonotypes were identified with edgeR using replicate PBMC samples, with FDR below 0.01 and a log2 fold change above 5 up to day 15 being required. Each bulk clonotype was labeled CD4 or CD8 based on which sequenced repertoire, CD4 or CD8, contained the clonotype at higher abundance. NS4B-specific clonotypes were defined as those at least 10-fold enriched in dextramer-positive over dextramer-negative fractions; CD4-biased clonotypes were excluded. TCRdb redid the processing of the public reads, applying fastp at Q25 and MiXCR, and retained in-frame beta chains. Under each unique CDR3 protein, matching rows form one entry showing the most common genes and DNA. Clone size and V and J calls follow TCRdb, not the original study. This sample comprises about 85,000 distinct CDR3 sequences, about an eighth of them detected only once. The ten largest make up around 25% of the sample.

For CDR1 and CDR2, the germline V gene lists SGHDN and FVKESK. Counted from cysteine to phenylalanine, this CDR3 has 14 amino acids. The sequence is cut down to CDR3 DNA, 42 bases in frame from base 1. Ends trimmed: V by 6 bases, J by 4 bases; bases unmatched to a gene: 6. This specimen's treatment or condition label, per the study, means: live attenuated yellow fever vaccine strain. PBMCs were isolated from peripheral blood using a standard Ficoll-Paque protocol. Epitope-specific CD8 T cells were sorted with a dextramer loaded with the yellow fever NS4B epitope peptide, and anti-CD3 and anti-CD8 staining was applied. RNA was extracted with TriZol from bulk PBMCs, CD4 and CD8 fractions, and dextramer-positive and dextramer-negative fractions.

The sequence came from a man younger than 35 who received the YFV17D yellow fever vaccine. Here the chain combines TRBV14 and TRBJ2-4, with 7 bases aligning to TRBD1. Here the sequenced sample was CD8+ T cells not binding an NS4B(214-222) dextramer, sorted from PBMCs, taken about 21 days after the first yellow fever vaccination. Reading the label with the study, this specimen's cell subset or site is: NS4B epitope dextramer-negative CD8 T cells. The CDR3 corresponds to CASRRTGTKNIQYF. DNA sequence: TGTGCCAGCAGACGGACAGGAACAAAAAACATTCAGTACTTC.